This T cell receptor (beta chain) was captured by sequencing in a study of CD8+CD57+ T cells in acquired aplastic anemia. About the research overall: Mean DNA quantity obtained from sorted CD4+ and CD8+ cells was about 3.2 ug. Findings and caveats of the study: Patients and controls shared twenty-nine CD8+ CDR3 sequences, highly expressed in patients. CD8+ Simpson's diversity did not differ significantly between patients and controls.

Germline V gene sequence: CDR1 LNHNV, CDR2 YYDKDF (reference sequence). V was shortened by 3 bases and J by 5 bases, with 17 bases between the two germline ends. This CDR3 is 17 amino acids long. Researchers used genomic DNA as the template to profile TCR beta VDJ and CDR3. TCRdb ran MiXCR on the reads and lists one entry per CDR3 protein. The table records 250,000 to 350,000 distinct CDR3 sequences, 45% to 70% of them present only once. For this clonotype: Its antigen is unidentified.

The gene calls are TRBV15 and TRBJ1-6; D uncertain. Sequenced sample: sorted CD4+, CD8+, or CD8+CD57+ T cells (not recorded which) from PBMCs. The clonotype originates from a human donor with severe aplastic anemia or a healthy control (not recorded which). The CDR3 sequence is CATSSSRPAVDNSPLHF. The CDR3 DNA sequence: TGTGCCACCAGCAGTTCCCGCCCCGCAGTAGATAATTCACCCCTCCACTTT. The full variable domain, rest sourced from reference TRBV15 and TRBJ1-6, is DAMVIQNPRYQVTQFGKPVTLSCSQTLNHNVMYWYQQKSSQAPKLLFHYYDKDFNNEADTPDNFQSRRPNTSFCFLDIRSPGLGDTAMYLCATSSSRPAVDNSPLHFGNGTRLTVT.